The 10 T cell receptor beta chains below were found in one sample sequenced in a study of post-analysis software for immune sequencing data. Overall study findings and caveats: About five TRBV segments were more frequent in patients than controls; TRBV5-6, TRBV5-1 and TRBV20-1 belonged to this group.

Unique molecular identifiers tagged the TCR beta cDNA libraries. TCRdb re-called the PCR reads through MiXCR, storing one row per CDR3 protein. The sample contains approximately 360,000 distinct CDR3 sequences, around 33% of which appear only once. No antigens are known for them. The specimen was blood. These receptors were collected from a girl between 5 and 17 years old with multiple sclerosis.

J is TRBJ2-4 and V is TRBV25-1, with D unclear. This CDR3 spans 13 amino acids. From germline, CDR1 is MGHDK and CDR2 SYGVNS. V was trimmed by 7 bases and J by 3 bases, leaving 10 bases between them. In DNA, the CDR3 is TGTGCCAGCAAAGAGGTTGGCAAAAACATTCAGTACTTC. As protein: CASKEVGKNIQYF.

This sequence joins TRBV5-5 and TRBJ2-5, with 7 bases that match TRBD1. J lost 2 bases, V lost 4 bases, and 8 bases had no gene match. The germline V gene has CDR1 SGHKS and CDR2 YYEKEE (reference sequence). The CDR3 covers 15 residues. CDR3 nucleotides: TGTGCCAGCAGCCCGTCCGGGACAGAGCAAGAGACCCAGTACTTC. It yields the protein CASSPSGTEQETQYF.

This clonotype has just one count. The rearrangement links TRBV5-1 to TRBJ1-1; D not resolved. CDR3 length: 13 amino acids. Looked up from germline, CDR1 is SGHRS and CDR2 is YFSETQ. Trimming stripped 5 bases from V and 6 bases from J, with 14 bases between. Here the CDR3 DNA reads TGCGCCAGCAGGGAGGTGGGGAGCCCTGAAGCTTTCTTT. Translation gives CASREVGSPEAFF.

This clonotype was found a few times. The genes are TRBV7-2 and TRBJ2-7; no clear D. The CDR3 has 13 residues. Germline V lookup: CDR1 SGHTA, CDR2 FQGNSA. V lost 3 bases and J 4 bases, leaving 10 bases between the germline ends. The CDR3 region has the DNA TGTGCCAGCAGCTTTACGGTTAGGTACGAGCAGTACTTC. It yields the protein CASSFTVRYEQYF.

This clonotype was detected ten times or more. DNA of the CDR3: TGTGCCAGCAGCTTGCATAATGAGCAGTTCTTC. The encoded protein is CASSLHNEQFF. The chain recombines TRBV7-2 with TRBJ2-1; D uncertain. Germline CDR1 and CDR2: SGHTA and FQGNSA. Trimming took 3 bases from V and 7 from J, leaving 4 bases between them. The CDR3 is 11 amino acids.

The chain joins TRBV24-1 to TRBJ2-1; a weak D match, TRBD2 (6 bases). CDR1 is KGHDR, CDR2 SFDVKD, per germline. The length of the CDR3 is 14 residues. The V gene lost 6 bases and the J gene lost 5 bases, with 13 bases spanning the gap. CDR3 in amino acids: CATSHRASDNEQFF. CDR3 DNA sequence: TGTGCCACCAGTCATCGGGCTAGCGACAATGAGCAGTTCTTC.

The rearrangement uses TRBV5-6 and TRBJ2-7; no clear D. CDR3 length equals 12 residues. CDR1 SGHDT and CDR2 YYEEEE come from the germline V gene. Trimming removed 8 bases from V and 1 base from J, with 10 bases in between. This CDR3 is CASIGRSYEQYF. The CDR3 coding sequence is TGTGCCAGTATTGGACGGTCCTACGAGCAGTACTTC.

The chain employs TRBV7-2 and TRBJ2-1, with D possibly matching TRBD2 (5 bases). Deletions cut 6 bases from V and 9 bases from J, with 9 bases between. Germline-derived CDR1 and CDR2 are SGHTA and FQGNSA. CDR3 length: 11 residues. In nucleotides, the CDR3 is TGTGCCAGCAGGACTATTGGTGAGCAGTTCTTC. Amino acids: CASRTIGEQFF.

CDR3 loop: CATSAKTRWSGEAFF. In DNA, the CDR3 is TGTGCCACCTCGGCTAAGACGCGGTGGTCCGGTGAAGCTTTCTTT. The gene calls are TRBV6-5 and TRBJ1-1; D is unclear. The CDR3 runs 15 residues. The germline V gene encodes CDR1 MNHEY and CDR2 SVGAGI. The V end was cut by 10 bases, the J end by 7 bases, with 25 bases between.

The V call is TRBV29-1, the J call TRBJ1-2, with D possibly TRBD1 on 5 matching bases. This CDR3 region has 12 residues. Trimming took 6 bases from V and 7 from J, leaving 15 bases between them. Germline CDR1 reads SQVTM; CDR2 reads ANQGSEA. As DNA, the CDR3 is TGCAGCGTGGGGGACGAGTCGATTGGCTACACCTTC. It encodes CSVGDESIGYTF. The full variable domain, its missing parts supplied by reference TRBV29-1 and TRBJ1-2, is SAVISQKPSRDICQRGTSLTIQCQVDSQVTMMFWYRQQPGQSLTLIATANQGSEATYESGFVIDKFPISRPNLTFSTLTVSNMSPEDSSIYLCSVGDESIGYTFGSGTRLTVV.